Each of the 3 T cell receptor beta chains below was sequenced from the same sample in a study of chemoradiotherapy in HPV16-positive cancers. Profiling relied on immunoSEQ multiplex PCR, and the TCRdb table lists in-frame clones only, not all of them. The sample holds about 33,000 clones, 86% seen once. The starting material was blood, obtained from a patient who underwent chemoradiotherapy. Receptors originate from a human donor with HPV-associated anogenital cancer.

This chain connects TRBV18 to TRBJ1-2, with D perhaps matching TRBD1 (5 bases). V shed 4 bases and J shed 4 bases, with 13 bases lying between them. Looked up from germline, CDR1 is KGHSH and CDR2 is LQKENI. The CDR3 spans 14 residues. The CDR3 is CASSRGREGYGYTF. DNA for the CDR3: TGTGCCAGCTCACGGGGCAGGGAAGGCTATGGCTACACCTTC.

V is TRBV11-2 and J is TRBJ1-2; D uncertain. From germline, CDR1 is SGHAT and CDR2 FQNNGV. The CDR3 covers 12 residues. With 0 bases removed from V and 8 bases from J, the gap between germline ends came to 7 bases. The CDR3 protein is CASSLDTEGYTF. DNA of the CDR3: TGTGCCAGCAGCTTAGATACAGAGGGCTACACCTTC.

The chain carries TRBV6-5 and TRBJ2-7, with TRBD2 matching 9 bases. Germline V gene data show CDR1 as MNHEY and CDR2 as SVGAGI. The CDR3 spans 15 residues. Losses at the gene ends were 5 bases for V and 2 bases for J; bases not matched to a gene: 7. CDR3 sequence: CASSADGGGAYEQYF. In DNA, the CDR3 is TGTGCCAGCAGTGCGGATGGCGGGGGGGCCTACGAGCAGTACTTC.